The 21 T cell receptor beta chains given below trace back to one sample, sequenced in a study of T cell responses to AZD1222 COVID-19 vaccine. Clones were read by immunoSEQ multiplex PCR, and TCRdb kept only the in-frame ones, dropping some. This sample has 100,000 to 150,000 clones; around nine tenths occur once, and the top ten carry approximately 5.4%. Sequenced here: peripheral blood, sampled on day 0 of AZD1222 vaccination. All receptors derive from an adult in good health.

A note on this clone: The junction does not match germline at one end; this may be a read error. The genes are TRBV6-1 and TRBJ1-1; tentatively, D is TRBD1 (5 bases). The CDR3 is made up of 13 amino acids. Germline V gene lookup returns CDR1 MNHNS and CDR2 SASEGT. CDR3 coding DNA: TGTGCCAGCATTGAAGGGGTGAACACTGAAGCTTTCTTT. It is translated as CASIEGVNTEAFF.

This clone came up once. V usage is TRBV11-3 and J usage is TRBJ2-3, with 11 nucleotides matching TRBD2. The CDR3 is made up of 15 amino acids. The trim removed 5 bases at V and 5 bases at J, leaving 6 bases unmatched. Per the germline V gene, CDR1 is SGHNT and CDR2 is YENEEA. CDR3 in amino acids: CASSRGTSGGDTQYF. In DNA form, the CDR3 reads TGTGCCAGCAGCAGAGGGACTAGCGGAGGAGATACGCAGTATTTT.

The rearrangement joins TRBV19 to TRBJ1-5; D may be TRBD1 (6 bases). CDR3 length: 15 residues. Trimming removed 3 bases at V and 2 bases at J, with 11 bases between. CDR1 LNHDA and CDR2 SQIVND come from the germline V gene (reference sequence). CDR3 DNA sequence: TGTGCCAGTAGTATTTCGGGGGCCGGCAATCAGCCCCAGCATTTT. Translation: CASSISGAGNQPQHF.

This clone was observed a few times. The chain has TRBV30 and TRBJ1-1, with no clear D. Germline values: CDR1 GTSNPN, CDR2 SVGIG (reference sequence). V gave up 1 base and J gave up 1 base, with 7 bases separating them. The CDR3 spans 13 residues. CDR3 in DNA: TGTGCCTGGAGTGCGGGAGCGAACACTGAAGCTTTCTTT. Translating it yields CAWSAGANTEAFF.

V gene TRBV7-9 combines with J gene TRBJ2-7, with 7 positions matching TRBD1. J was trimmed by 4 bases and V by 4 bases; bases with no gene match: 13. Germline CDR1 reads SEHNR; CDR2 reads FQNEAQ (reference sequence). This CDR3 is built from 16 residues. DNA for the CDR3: TGTGCCAGCAGCTCGACAGGGAGTCTCTTCTCTTACGAGCAGTACTTC. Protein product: CASSSTGSLFSYEQYF.

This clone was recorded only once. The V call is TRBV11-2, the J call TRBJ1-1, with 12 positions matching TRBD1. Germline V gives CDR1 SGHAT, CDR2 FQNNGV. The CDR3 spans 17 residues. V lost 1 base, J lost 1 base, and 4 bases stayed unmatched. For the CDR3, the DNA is TGTGCCAGCAGCTTAGTGGGACAGGGGGCGCGGAACACTGAAGCTTTCTTT. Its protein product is CASSLVGQGARNTEAFF.

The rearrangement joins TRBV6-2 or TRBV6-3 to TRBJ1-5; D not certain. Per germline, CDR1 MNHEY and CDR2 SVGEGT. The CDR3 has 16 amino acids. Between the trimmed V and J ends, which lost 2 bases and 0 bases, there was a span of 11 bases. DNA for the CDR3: TGTGCCAGCAGTTACGACCCGGACCCTAGCAATCAGCCCCAGCATTTT. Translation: CASSYDPDPSNQPQHF.

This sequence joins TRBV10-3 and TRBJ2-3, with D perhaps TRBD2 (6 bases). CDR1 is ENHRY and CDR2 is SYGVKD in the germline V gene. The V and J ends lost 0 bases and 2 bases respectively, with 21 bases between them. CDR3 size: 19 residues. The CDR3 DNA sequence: TGTGCCATCAGTGAGTCCGGGGCTAGCGTCAGCCTCGACACAGATACGCAGTATTTT. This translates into CAISESGASVSLDTDTQYF.

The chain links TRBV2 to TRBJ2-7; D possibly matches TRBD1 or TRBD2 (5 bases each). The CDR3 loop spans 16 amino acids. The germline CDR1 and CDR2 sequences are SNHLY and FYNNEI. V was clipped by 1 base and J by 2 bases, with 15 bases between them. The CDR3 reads CASSEDGGLTPYEQYF. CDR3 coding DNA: TGTGCCAGCAGTGAAGATGGGGGTCTTACTCCCTACGAGCAGTACTTC.

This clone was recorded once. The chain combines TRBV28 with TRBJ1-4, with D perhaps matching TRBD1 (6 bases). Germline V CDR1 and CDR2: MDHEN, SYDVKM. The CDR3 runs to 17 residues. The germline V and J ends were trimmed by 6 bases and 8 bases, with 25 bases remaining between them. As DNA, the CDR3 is TGTGCCAGCAGCTTAAACAGGGCAAAAGCTTTTGAGGAAAAACTGTTTTTT. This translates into CASSLNRAKAFEEKLFF. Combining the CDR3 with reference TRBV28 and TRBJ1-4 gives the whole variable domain DVKVTQSSRYLVKRTGEKVFLECVQDMDHENMFWYRQDPGLGLRLIYFSYDVKMKEKGDIPEGYSVSREKKERFSLILESASTNQTSMYLCASSLNRAKAFEEKLFFGSGTQLSVL.

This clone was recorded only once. The CDR3 sequence is CASTTSLNEQFF. The CDR3 DNA reads as TGTGCCAGCACGACCTCACTCAATGAGCAGTTCTTC. The chain recombines TRBV28 with TRBJ2-1; D remains unclear. Trimming took off 7 bases at V and 6 bases at J, with 10 bases between the two ends. CDR3 size: 12 residues. The V gene's germline CDR1 is MDHEN and CDR2 SYDVKM.

CDR3 nucleotides: TGTGCCAGTAGTTCGGAAATTCGCCAGTTCTTC. Protein sequence: CASSSEIRQFF. The V call is TRBV19, the J call TRBJ2-1; no clear D. There are 11 residues in the CDR3. Trimming took off 5 bases at V and 13 bases at J, with 12 bases between the two ends. CDR1 and CDR2 (germline): LNHDA, SQIVND (reference sequence).

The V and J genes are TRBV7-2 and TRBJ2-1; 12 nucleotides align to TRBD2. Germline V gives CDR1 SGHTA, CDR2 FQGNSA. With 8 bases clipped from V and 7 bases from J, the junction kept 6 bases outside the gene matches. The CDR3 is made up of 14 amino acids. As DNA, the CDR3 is TGTGCCAGCGCTAGCGGGGGGGCCCGTAATGAGCAGTTCTTC. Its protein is CASASGGARNEQFF.

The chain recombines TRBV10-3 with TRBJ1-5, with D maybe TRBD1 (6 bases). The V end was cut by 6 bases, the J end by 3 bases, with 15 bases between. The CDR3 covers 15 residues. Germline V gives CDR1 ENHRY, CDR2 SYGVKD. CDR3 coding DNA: TGTGCCATCAGCGGGGGGCAGGGCGACAATCAGCCCCAGCATTTT. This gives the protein CAISGGQGDNQPQHF.

CDR3 sequence (DNA): TGTGCCAGCAGTTACGTGTTCTCAGATACGCAGTATTTT. As protein: CASSYVFSDTQYF. The gene calls are TRBV6-2 or TRBV6-3 and TRBJ2-3; no clear D gene. The CDR3 sequence is 13 residues long. The V gene's germline CDR1 is MNHEY and CDR2 SVGEGT. Trimming cost V 2 bases and J 4 bases, with 7 bases left between them.

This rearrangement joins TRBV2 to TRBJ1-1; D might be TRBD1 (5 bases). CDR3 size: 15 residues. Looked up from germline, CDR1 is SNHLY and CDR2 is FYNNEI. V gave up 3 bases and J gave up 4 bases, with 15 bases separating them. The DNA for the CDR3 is TGTGCCAGCAGTGAGTGGACACGGAGAGGCACTGAAGCTTTCTTT. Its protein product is CASSEWTRRGTEAFF. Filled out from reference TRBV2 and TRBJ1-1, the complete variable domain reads EPEVTQTPSHQVTQMGQEVILRCVPISNHLYFYWYRQILGQKVEFLVSFYNNEISEKSEIFDDQFSVERPDGSNFTLKIRSTKLEDSAMYFCASSEWTRRGTEAFFGQGTRLTVV.

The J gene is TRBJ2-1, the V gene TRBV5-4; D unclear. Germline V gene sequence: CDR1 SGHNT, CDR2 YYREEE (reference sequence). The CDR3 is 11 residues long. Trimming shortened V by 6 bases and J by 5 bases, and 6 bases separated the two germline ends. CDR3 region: CASTSDNEQFF. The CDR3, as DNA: TGTGCCAGCACATCAGACAATGAGCAGTTCTTC.

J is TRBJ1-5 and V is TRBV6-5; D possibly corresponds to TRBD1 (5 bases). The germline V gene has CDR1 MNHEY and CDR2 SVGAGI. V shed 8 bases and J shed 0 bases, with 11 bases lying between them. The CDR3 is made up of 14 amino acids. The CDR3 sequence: CASLGTVSNQPQHF. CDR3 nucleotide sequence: TGTGCCAGCCTAGGGACGGTTAGCAATCAGCCCCAGCATTTT.

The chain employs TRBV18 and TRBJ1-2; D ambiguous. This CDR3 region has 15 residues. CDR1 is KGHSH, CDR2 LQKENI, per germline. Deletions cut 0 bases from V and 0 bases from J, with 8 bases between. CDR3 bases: TGTGCCAGCTCACCACCATCAAGTCCTAACTATGGCTACACCTTC. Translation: CASSPPSSPNYGYTF.

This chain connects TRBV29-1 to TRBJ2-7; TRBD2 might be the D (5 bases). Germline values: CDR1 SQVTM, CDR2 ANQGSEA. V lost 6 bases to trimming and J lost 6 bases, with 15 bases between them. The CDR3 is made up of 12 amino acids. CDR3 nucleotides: TGCAGCGTCCCGAGTTTAGGAGGCGAGCAGTACTTC. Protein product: CSVPSLGGEQYF.

The CDR3 spells CASNRANSGNTIYF. The CDR3 DNA follows: TGTGCCAGCAACCGGGCCAACTCTGGAAACACCATATATTTT. The V and J genes are TRBV19 and TRBJ1-3; D not certain. This CDR3 spans 14 amino acids. V was clipped by 9 bases and J by 0 bases, with 12 bases between them. The V gene's germline CDR1 is LNHDA and CDR2 SQIVND (reference sequence).